What follows is one TCR beta chain and its context. Its target is unknown. The sample belongs to a study of cytomegalovirus exposure and HLA in healthy donors. The study's findings and limits: It was assumed in the presence/absence analyses that sequencing depth was roughly uniform across donors. Most sequenced TCRs were rare (though some public TCRs occurred in many donors).

The CDR3 has 14 residues. V was trimmed by 5 bases and J by 4 bases, leaving 15 bases between them. Germline lookup yields CDR1 SEHNR and CDR2 FQNEAQ (reference sequence). The PCR employed 60 Vbeta primers together with 13 Jbeta primers. The assay was immunoSEQ multiplex PCR, and TCRdb's table has in-frame clones only and misses some. The sample holds over 150,000 clones, 80% seen once. The chain has TRBV7-9 and TRBJ2-7, with D possibly matching TRBD1 (6 bases). The sample was PBMCs. The TCR sequence derives from a young man in good health and CMV-seropositive. The chain's CDR3 is CASSPTRDTYEQYF. The CDR3 DNA is TGTGCCAGCAGCCCGACCCGGGACACTTACGAGCAGTACTTC.